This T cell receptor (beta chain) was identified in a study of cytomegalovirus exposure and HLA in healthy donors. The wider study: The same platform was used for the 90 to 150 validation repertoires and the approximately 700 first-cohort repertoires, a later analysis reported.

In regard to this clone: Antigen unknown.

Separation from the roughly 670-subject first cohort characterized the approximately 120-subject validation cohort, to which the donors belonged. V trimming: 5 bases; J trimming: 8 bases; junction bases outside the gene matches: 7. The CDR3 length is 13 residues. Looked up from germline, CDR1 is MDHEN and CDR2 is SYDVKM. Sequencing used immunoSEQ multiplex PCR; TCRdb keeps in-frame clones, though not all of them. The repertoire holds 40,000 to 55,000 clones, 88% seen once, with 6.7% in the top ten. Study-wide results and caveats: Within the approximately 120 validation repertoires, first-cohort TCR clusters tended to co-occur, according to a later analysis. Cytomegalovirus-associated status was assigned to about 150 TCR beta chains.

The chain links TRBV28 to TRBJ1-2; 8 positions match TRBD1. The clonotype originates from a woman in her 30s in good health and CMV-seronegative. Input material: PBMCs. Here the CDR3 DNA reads TGTGCCAGCAGTCGGACAGGGAGGAAGGGCTACACCTTC. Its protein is CASSRTGRKGYTF.